Below are 29 T cell receptor beta chains sequenced from a single sample in a study of T cell changes during pregnancy in multiple sclerosis. TCRdb's table, derived via immunoSEQ multiplex PCR, lists solely in-frame clones and lacks some. This table holds 45,000 to 65,000 clones, 80% to 95% found once. The sequenced sample was CD4+ T cells from peripheral blood mononuclear cells, obtained after pregnancy. The source is a female donor with multiple sclerosis, enrolled in a pregnancy study.

V usage is TRBV4-2 and J usage is TRBJ2-7, with TRBD2 matching over 9 bases. The germline gives CDR1 LGHNA, CDR2 YNFKEQ. This CDR3 is built from 15 residues. The V and J ends lost 0 bases and 6 bases, in that order; junction bases with no gene match: 6. The CDR3 nucleotides are TGTGCCAGCAGCCAAGATCAGATAGCGGGAGCCGAGCAGTACTTC. Residues: CASSQDQIAGAEQYF.

This chain joins TRBV7-9 and TRBJ1-3; 8 bases are shared with TRBD1. V lost 5 bases, J lost 3 bases, and 6 bases stayed unmatched. CDR3 length equals 15 residues. CDR1 is SEHNR and CDR2 is FQNEAQ in the germline V gene (reference sequence). CDR3 nucleotides: TGTGCCAGCAGCCTCACAGGGGGACTTGGAAACACCATATATTTT. Protein sequence: CASSLTGGLGNTIYF.

This chain connects TRBV18 to TRBJ1-2, with TRBD1 matching over 8 bases. This CDR3 has 15 amino acids. Germline CDR1 and CDR2: KGHSH and LQKENI. Unmatched junction bases numbered 10, after V lost 3 bases and J lost 7 bases. The CDR3 protein is CASSPYGQGSLGYTF. The DNA of the CDR3 is TGTGCCAGCTCACCGTATGGACAGGGTTCACTTGGCTACACCTTC.

The CDR3 DNA reads TGTGCCAGCAGTTACGACAGGGTCCAAAACATTCAGTACTTC. Protein sequence: CASSYDRVQNIQYF. This chain connects TRBV6-6 to TRBJ2-4, with TRBD1 matching 7 bases. The ends lost 2 bases at V and 5 bases at J; junction bases unmatched: 3. Germline lookup yields CDR1 MNHNY and CDR2 SVGAGI (reference sequence). The CDR3 loop spans 14 amino acids.

This sequence joins TRBV6-1 and TRBJ1-2; the match to TRBD1 covers 12 bases. CDR3 length equals 15 residues. With V trimmed by 10 bases and J by 8 bases, 14 bases remained unmatched. Germline lookup yields CDR1 MNHNS and CDR2 SASEGT. CDR3 in amino acids: CATLLSGQGAGGYTF. The CDR3, as DNA: TGTGCCACCCTGTTATCGGGACAGGGGGCGGGCGGCTACACCTTC.

V is TRBV18 and J is TRBJ2-7; the match to TRBD2 covers 11 bases. V was clipped by 0 bases and J by 5 bases; unmatched bases: 9. CDR3 length: 17 residues. The germline V gene has CDR1 KGHSH and CDR2 LQKENI. The CDR3 region is CASSPPGLAVLGDEQYF. As DNA, the CDR3 is TGTGCCAGCTCACCACCGGGACTAGCGGTACTAGGGGACGAGCAGTACTTC.

CDR3 DNA: TGTGCCAGCAGCTCACTCACTAGCGGGATTTCAGCAGATACGCAGTATTTT. Residues: CASSSLTSGISADTQYF. The V call is TRBV7-9, the J call TRBJ2-3, with 10 bases that match TRBD2. The junction had 11 bases not matched to a gene; V was cut back by 4 bases and J by 4 bases. Germline V gene lookup returns CDR1 SEHNR and CDR2 FQNEAQ (reference sequence). This CDR3 is 17 amino acids long.

A single count supports this clone. The chain couples TRBV11-2 to TRBJ2-7; 12 nucleotides align to TRBD2. The germline gives CDR1 SGHAT, CDR2 FQNNGV. The CDR3 covers 14 residues. Unmatched junction bases numbered 0, after V lost 4 bases and J lost 2 bases. The CDR3 bases are TGTGCCAGCAGCTCTAGCGGGAGGGCCTACGAGCAGTACTTC. Translating gives CASSSSGRAYEQYF. Full variable domain (remainder filled in from reference TRBV11-2 and TRBJ2-7): EAGVAQSPRYKIIEKRQSVAFWCNPISGHATLYWYQQILGQGPKLLIQFQNNGVVDDSQLPKDRFSAERLKGVDSTLKIQPAKLEDSAVYLCASSSSGRAYEQYFGPGTRLTVT.

V is TRBV9 and J is TRBJ2-7; perhaps TRBD2 as D (5 bases). Germline-derived CDR1 and CDR2 are SGDLS and YYNGEE. V lost 0 bases, J lost 7 bases, and 17 bases lay in between. The CDR3 has 15 residues. Here the CDR3 reads CASSVASSAEVEQYF. The CDR3, as DNA: TGTGCCAGCAGCGTAGCGTCCTCTGCGGAGGTAGAGCAGTACTTC.

The rearrangement links TRBV15 to TRBJ2-1; TRBD2 agrees at 13 bases. Germline CDR1 reads LNHNV; CDR2 reads YYDKDF (reference sequence). The CDR3 has 17 amino acids. V shed 6 bases and J 4 bases; nucleotides not matched to a gene: 9. This chain's CDR3 is CATSTSGRGFQYNEQFF. The CDR3 nucleotides are TGTGCCACCAGTACTAGCGGGAGGGGTTTTCAATACAATGAGCAGTTCTTC.

The chain couples TRBV5-6 to TRBJ2-5; a weak D match, TRBD2 (5 bases). V dropped 1 base and J dropped 5 bases, with 15 bases sitting between them. This CDR3 comprises 15 residues. CDR1 and CDR2 from the germline V gene are SGHDT and YYEEEE. The CDR3 DNA sequence: TGTGCCAGCAGCTTGTTCCTAGGAGGTATGGAGACCCAGTACTTC. Translated: CASSLFLGGMETQYF.

V usage is TRBV30 and J usage is TRBJ2-7; 10 positions agree with TRBD2. J was trimmed by 3 bases and V by 5 bases; bases with no gene match: 4. CDR3 length: 13 residues. Germline values: CDR1 GTSNPN, CDR2 SVGIG (reference sequence). Here the CDR3 DNA reads TGTGCCTGGGACAGCGGGAGGGACTACGAGCAGTACTTC. Amino acid sequence: CAWDSGRDYEQYF.

The chain links TRBV7-2 to TRBJ1-3; D may be TRBD1 (5 bases). Germline-derived CDR1 and CDR2 are SGHTA and FQGNSA. V was pared by 5 bases and J by 3 bases, with 11 bases between. The CDR3 loop spans 14 amino acids. This CDR3 is CASSPGGFGNTIYF. The CDR3 DNA follows: TGTGCCAGCAGCCCTGGGGGGTTTGGAAACACCATATATTTT.

The chain's CDR3 is CASSFLLAGGYEQYF. The CDR3 nucleotides are TGTGCCAGCAGTTTCCTTCTAGCGGGAGGCTACGAGCAGTACTTC. This chain connects TRBV27 to TRBJ2-7; 11 bases map to TRBD2. The CDR3 covers 15 residues. The V gene end was trimmed by 3 bases and the J gene end by 3 bases; junction bases not matched to a gene: 4. Per the germline V gene, CDR1 is MNHEY and CDR2 is SMNVEV (reference sequence).

The rearrangement joins TRBV30 to TRBJ2-5, with 7 bases that match TRBD1. Germline V gene data show CDR1 as GTSNPN and CDR2 as SVGIG (reference sequence). Trimming took 7 bases from V and 5 from J; bases not matched to a gene: 10. The CDR3 length is 13 residues. This chain's CDR3 is CASEGQAGETQYF. The DNA for the CDR3 is TGTGCCTCCGAAGGACAGGCAGGGGAGACCCAGTACTTC.

This clone was counted only a few times. The rearrangement links TRBV18 to TRBJ1-1; D perhaps matches TRBD1 (6 bases). Trimming cost V 5 bases and J 2 bases, with 15 bases left between them. The CDR3 covers 15 residues. Germline V lookup: CDR1 KGHSH, CDR2 LQKENI. The CDR3 sequence: CASSSAGTSNTEAFF. For the CDR3, the DNA is TGTGCCAGCTCATCAGCCGGGACAAGTAACACTGAAGCTTTCTTT.

The chain employs TRBV19 and TRBJ1-5; D remains unclear. This CDR3 is built from 15 residues. The ends were cut back, 0 bases at V and 7 bases at J, with 13 bases in the middle. Germline V gene data show CDR1 as LNHDA and CDR2 as SQIVND (reference sequence). The CDR3 bases are TGTGCCAGTAGTATAGAGGGAGGGATTTGGCAGCCCCAGCATTTT. This gives the protein CASSIEGGIWQPQHF.

V and J are TRBV29-1 and TRBJ2-7, with a tentative D call TRBD2 (6 bases). This CDR3 has 14 residues. The germline V and J ends were trimmed by 6 bases and 2 bases, with 17 bases remaining between them. Germline CDR1 SQVTM, CDR2 ANQGSEA. The CDR3, as DNA: TGCAGCGTAGTAGGAGGGTCAGTTGCCTACGAGCAGTACTTC. Its translation: CSVVGGSVAYEQYF.

The chain has TRBV20-1 and TRBJ2-5, with D hard to call. The germline V gene has CDR1 DFQATT and CDR2 SNEGSKA (reference sequence). The V gene lost 2 bases and the J gene lost 5 bases, with 6 bases spanning the gap. This CDR3 has 11 residues. Written as DNA, the CDR3 is TGCAGTGCTAGACACATGGAGACCCAGTACTTC. Amino acid sequence: CSARHMETQYF.

The chain combines TRBV10-3 with TRBJ2-1, with 10 bases identical to TRBD2. V lost 2 bases and J lost 9; bases outside the gene matches: 10. This CDR3 is built from 16 residues. Germline values: CDR1 ENHRY, CDR2 SYGVKD. CDR3 DNA sequence: TGTGCCATCAGTGAGCGTCTCCAGCGGGAGGGTAGTGAGCAGTTCTTC. This sequence encodes CAISERLQREGSEQFF.

This rearrangement joins TRBV11-3 to TRBJ1-5; 8 bases match TRBD1. Germline V CDR1 and CDR2: SGHNT, YENEEA. J was trimmed by 6 bases and V by 4 bases; bases with no gene match: 5. CDR3 length: 14 residues. The CDR3, as DNA: TGTGCCAGCAGCTCGGGACAGGTCGGTCAGCCCCAGCATTTT. Residues: CASSSGQVGQPQHF.

This chain connects TRBV5-5 to TRBJ2-2; no firm D call. With 0 bases removed from V and 3 bases from J, the gap between germline ends came to 9 bases. This CDR3 spans 15 amino acids. Germline V gene sequence: CDR1 SGHKS, CDR2 YYEKEE (reference sequence). CDR3 loop: CASSLDRAHTGELFF. Written as DNA, the CDR3 is TGTGCCAGCAGCTTGGATAGAGCTCACACCGGGGAGCTGTTTTTT.

The gene calls are TRBV6-6 and TRBJ2-7; TRBD2 aligns across 8 bases. V was pared by 6 bases and J by 9 bases, with 13 bases of the junction left unmatched. Germline V gene data show CDR1 as MNHNY and CDR2 as SVGAGI (reference sequence). The CDR3 totals 14 residues. This chain's CDR3 is CASSRIAGRTGQYF. The CDR3 coding sequence is TGTGCCAGCAGCCGAATAGCGGGAAGGACCGGGCAGTACTTC.

V usage is TRBV25-1 and J usage is TRBJ2-7; D is perhaps TRBD1 (6 bases). CDR1 is MGHDK, CDR2 SYGVNS, per germline. The V gene lost 2 bases and the J gene lost 10 bases, with 12 bases spanning the gap. The length of the CDR3 is 12 residues. CDR3 DNA sequence: TGTGCCAGCAGTGAAAGGGGGTCTTTTCAGTACTTC. Translating it yields CASSERGSFQYF.

V is TRBV6-6 and J is TRBJ1-2; 8 bases fit TRBD1. V shed 7 bases, J shed 12 bases, and the junction held 13 bases outside the gene matches. In germline, CDR1 is MNHNY, CDR2 SVGAGI (reference sequence). CDR3 length: 13 residues. The chain's CDR3 is CASTIRQGTVNTF. The CDR3, as DNA: TGTGCCAGCACCATAAGACAGGGGACGGTGAACACCTTC.

The chain has TRBV9 and TRBJ2-1; 9 bases match TRBD1. The ends lost 3 bases at V and 3 bases at J; junction bases unmatched: 4. The CDR3 consists of 15 residues. Germline V gene data show CDR1 as SGDLS and CDR2 as YYNGEE. CDR3 sequence (DNA): TGTGCCAGCAGCGCTAGACAGGGGGGCTACAATGAGCAGTTCTTC. Amino acid sequence: CASSARQGGYNEQFF. The variable domain in full, with the rest retrieved from reference TRBV9 and TRBJ2-1, is DSGVTQTPKHLITATGQRVTLRCSPRSGDLSVYWYQQSLDQGLQFLIQYYNGEERAKGNILERFSAQQFPDLHSELNLSSLELGDSALYFCASSARQGGYNEQFFGPGTRLTVL.

The chain is built from TRBV28 and TRBJ1-3; no firm D call. The V gene lost 2 bases and the J gene lost 0 bases, with 8 bases spanning the gap. Germline-derived CDR1 and CDR2 are MDHEN and SYDVKM. This CDR3 has 15 amino acids. CDR3 sequence (DNA): TGTGCCAGCAGTTTAGGCCTCAGCTCTGGAAACACCATATATTTT. Translated: CASSLGLSSGNTIYF.

The chain couples TRBV7-2 to TRBJ2-7, with D possibly matching TRBD2 (6 bases). V was trimmed by 3 bases and J by 0 bases, leaving 9 bases between them. The CDR3 runs 14 residues. From germline, CDR1 is SGHTA and CDR2 FQGNSA. CDR3 coding DNA: TGTGCCAGCAGCTTCGGCGGGAACTCCTACGAGCAGTACTTC. This translates into CASSFGGNSYEQYF.

The chain carries TRBV19 and TRBJ2-7, with a possible D match to TRBD2 (6 bases). CDR1 LNHDA and CDR2 SQIVND come from the germline V gene (reference sequence). V lost 1 base and J 2 bases, leaving 15 bases between the germline ends. The CDR3 extends over 16 amino acids. CDR3 protein: CASSIGAGTVTYEQYF. The CDR3 DNA reads as TGTGCCAGTAGTATAGGGGCCGGGACTGTCACCTACGAGCAGTACTTC.